This passage covers 20 T cell receptor beta chains from one sample sequenced in a study of blood T cell repertoires in COVID-19. Data came from immunoSEQ multiplex PCR; TCRdb stores just in-frame clones and leaves some out. The sample has under 200,000 clones, around 85% seen once; the top ten hold roughly 8%. The sequenced sample consisted of peripheral blood. These receptors came from a man aged 55 to 70 with acute or convalescent COVID-19.

The chain carries TRBV28 and TRBJ2-6; D uncertain. The CDR3 is 15 amino acids. V lost 3 bases, J lost 0 bases, and 6 bases lay in between. Per the germline V gene, CDR1 is MDHEN and CDR2 is SYDVKM. CDR3 bases: TGTGCCAGCAGTTTTGTCCGCTCTGGGGCCAACGTCCTGACTTTC. Translating it yields CASSFVRSGANVLTF.

This clone was seen just once. J is TRBJ2-3 and V is TRBV7-2; no clear D. CDR1 and CDR2 from the germline V gene are SGHTA and FQGNSA. The V end lost 3 bases, the J end lost 2 bases, and 9 bases lay between the germline ends. The CDR3 is 14 residues long. CDR3 residues: CASSFRLDTDTQYF. The DNA for the CDR3 is TGTGCCAGCAGCTTCAGACTCGACACAGATACGCAGTATTTT.

The chain uses TRBV5-1 and TRBJ2-7; 10 bases match TRBD1. The J segment lost 6 bases and the V segment lost 0 bases, leaving 6 bases of the junction unmatched. Germline-derived CDR1 and CDR2 are SGHRS and YFSETQ. The CDR3 covers 15 residues. The CDR3 DNA follows: TGCGCCAGCAGCTTGGGACAGGGGGCGCGCGGCGAGCAGTACTTC. Protein: CASSLGQGARGEQYF.

In this sample, this clone turned up a few times. The chain couples TRBV21-1 to TRBJ1-5. TRBV21-1 is termed a pseudogene. CDR3 length equals 17 residues. The CDR3 here is CASSKSVFWGENQPQHF. DNA for the CDR3: TGTGCCAGCAGCAAAAGTGTCTTCTGGGGAGAGAATCAGCCCCAGCATTTT.

The CDR3 here is CASSLGTGYEKLFF. In DNA, the CDR3 is TGTGCCAGCTCCTTGGGGACAGGCTATGAAAAACTGTTTTTT. The rearrangement links TRBV7-9 to TRBJ1-4; the match to TRBD1 covers 8 bases. The CDR3 covers 14 residues. The V segment lost 8 bases and the J segment 6 bases; nucleotides outside the gene matches: 8. Looked up from germline, CDR1 is SEHNR and CDR2 is FQNEAQ (reference sequence).

CDR3 sequence reads: CASSYRLGQAGYTF. The CDR3, as DNA: TGTGCCAGCAGTTACCGACTTGGACAGGCAGGCTACACCTTC. The chain couples TRBV6-5 to TRBJ1-2, with 7 positions matching TRBD1. Germline V gives CDR1 MNHEY, CDR2 SVGAGI. The length of the CDR3 is 14 residues. Trimming removed 2 bases from V and 8 bases from J; junction bases left unmatched: 8.

This clone was seen once. The chain recombines TRBV6-4 with TRBJ1-1; TRBD1 matches 9 bases. CDR1 is MRHNA and CDR2 is SNTAGT in the germline V gene. Losses at the gene ends were 6 bases for V and 7 bases for J; bases not matched to a gene: 6. CDR3 size: 13 residues. The CDR3 DNA reads as TGTGCCAGCAGAGATACAGGGGGCAGTGAAGCTTTCTTT. It codes for CASRDTGGSEAFF.

This clone was counted only a few times. The V gene is TRBV6-5, the J gene TRBJ1-2, with D uncertain. There are 13 residues in the CDR3. Trimming shortened V by 2 bases and J by 4 bases, and 8 bases separated the two germline ends. The germline V gene encodes CDR1 MNHEY and CDR2 SVGAGI. The CDR3, as DNA: TGTGCCAGCAGTTACAGGGAGGGCTATGGCTACACCTTC. As protein: CASSYREGYGYTF.

V and J are TRBV3-1 (or the pseudogene TRBV3-2) and TRBJ1-3; the D is unclear. The CDR3 is made up of 15 amino acids. The V end was cut by 8 bases, the J end by 1 base, with 15 bases between. Germline V gene lookup returns CDR1 LGHDT and CDR2 YNNKEL (reference sequence). The CDR3 nucleotides read TGTGCCAGCGCGGCCCGAGGAAGGTCTGGAAACACCATATATTTT. This codes for CASAARGRSGNTIYF.

The V call is TRBV28, the J call TRBJ2-7; D gene uncertain. The CDR3 has 11 residues. Trimming took 6 bases from V and 4 from J, leaving 7 bases between them. Germline lookup yields CDR1 MDHEN and CDR2 SYDVKM. CDR3 loop: CASSGRYEQYF. Here the CDR3 DNA reads TGTGCCAGCAGCGGTAGATACGAGCAGTACTTC.

The rearrangement uses TRBV5-1 and TRBJ2-2; no reliable D call. V gave up 7 bases and J gave up 6 bases, with 16 bases separating them. The CDR3 covers 14 residues. The germline gives CDR1 SGHRS, CDR2 YFSETQ. The CDR3 sequence is CASVDSDFAGELFF. DNA of the CDR3: TGCGCCAGCGTGGATTCCGACTTCGCCGGGGAGCTGTTTTTT.

The chain links TRBV19 to TRBJ1-5; D is undetermined. Trimming cost V 6 bases and J 7 bases, with 13 bases left between them. The CDR3 totals 13 residues. Germline assignment: CDR1 LNHDA and CDR2 SQIVND (reference sequence). CDR3: CASRGGRLQPQHF. CDR3 in DNA: TGTGCCAGTAGGGGAGGGAGGCTCCAGCCCCAGCATTTT.

This clone is a singleton in its sample. V is TRBV28 and J is TRBJ2-3, with 11 positions matching TRBD1. V trimming: 6 bases; J trimming: 2 bases; junction bases outside the gene matches: 7. The CDR3 runs 16 residues. The germline V gene has CDR1 MDHEN and CDR2 SYDVKM. In DNA form, the CDR3 reads TGTGCCAGCAGCCAACTGGGACAGGGGGACACAGATACGCAGTATTTT. Protein sequence: CASSQLGQGDTDTQYF.

This clone was seen a single time. V usage is TRBV30 and J usage is TRBJ2-5; 8 nucleotides align to TRBD1. CDR3 size: 12 residues. The ends lost 5 bases at V and 1 base at J; junction bases unmatched: 0. Per the germline V gene, CDR1 is GTSNPN and CDR2 is SVGIG (reference sequence). Here the CDR3 DNA reads TGTGCCTGGGACAGGGGCCAAGAGACCCAGTACTTC. Residues: CAWDRGQETQYF.

The chain recombines TRBV12-3 or TRBV12-4 with TRBJ1-1; 7 bases match TRBD1. The trim removed 5 bases at V and 8 bases at J, leaving 8 bases unmatched. The CDR3 is 13 residues long. CDR3 residues: CASSPGTAVEAFF. The CDR3 nucleotides are TGTGCCAGCAGTCCCGGGACAGCTGTCGAAGCTTTCTTT.

As DNA, the CDR3 is TGCGCCAGCAGTGAAGGACAGGTTCTTAACTTAGCCAAAAACATTCAGTACTTC. Residues: CASSEGQVLNLAKNIQYF. The rearrangement uses TRBV5-1 and TRBJ2-4; 7 bases align to TRBD1. The ends lost 5 bases at V and 0 bases at J; junction bases unmatched: 14. Germline-derived CDR1 and CDR2 are SGHRS and YFSETQ. CDR3 size: 18 residues.

V gene TRBV7-9 combines with J gene TRBJ1-1; TRBD1 is a possible D gene (6 bases). Trimming took off 3 bases at V and 11 bases at J, with 16 bases between the two ends. Germline lookup yields CDR1 SEHNR and CDR2 FQNEAQ (reference sequence). CDR3 length equals 13 residues. The CDR3 is CASSFPGSQGAFF. In DNA, the CDR3 is TGTGCCAGCAGCTTCCCCGGCTCGCAGGGGGCTTTCTTT.

V and J are TRBV7-6 and TRBJ2-7, with 9 bases identical to TRBD2. The trim removed 5 bases at V and 1 base at J, leaving 12 bases unmatched. Looked up from germline, CDR1 is SGHVS and CDR2 is FNYEAQ. There are 17 residues in the CDR3. The CDR3 protein is CASSPIAGARKSYEQYF. The CDR3 DNA follows: TGTGCCAGCAGCCCAATAGCGGGAGCGCGAAAGTCCTACGAGCAGTACTTC.

This clone was counted only a few times. This rearrangement joins TRBV2 to TRBJ1-3; D uncertain. V was pared by 8 bases and J by 0 bases, with 11 bases between. Per the germline V gene, CDR1 is SNHLY and CDR2 is FYNNEI. This CDR3 has 14 amino acids. The CDR3 nucleotides are TGTGCCAGCGACACACCGAGCTCTGGAAACACCATATATTTT. Translating gives CASDTPSSGNTIYF.

The chain couples TRBV6-6 to TRBJ2-1; TRBD1 matches at 7 bases. Germline V lookup: CDR1 MNHNY, CDR2 SVGAGI (reference sequence). The CDR3 sequence is 13 residues long. The junction had 7 bases not matched to a gene; V was cut back by 5 bases and J by 9 bases. In DNA form, the CDR3 reads TGTGCCAGCAGTAAACGACAGGGCGGTGAGCAGTTCTTC. Residues: CASSKRQGGEQFF.